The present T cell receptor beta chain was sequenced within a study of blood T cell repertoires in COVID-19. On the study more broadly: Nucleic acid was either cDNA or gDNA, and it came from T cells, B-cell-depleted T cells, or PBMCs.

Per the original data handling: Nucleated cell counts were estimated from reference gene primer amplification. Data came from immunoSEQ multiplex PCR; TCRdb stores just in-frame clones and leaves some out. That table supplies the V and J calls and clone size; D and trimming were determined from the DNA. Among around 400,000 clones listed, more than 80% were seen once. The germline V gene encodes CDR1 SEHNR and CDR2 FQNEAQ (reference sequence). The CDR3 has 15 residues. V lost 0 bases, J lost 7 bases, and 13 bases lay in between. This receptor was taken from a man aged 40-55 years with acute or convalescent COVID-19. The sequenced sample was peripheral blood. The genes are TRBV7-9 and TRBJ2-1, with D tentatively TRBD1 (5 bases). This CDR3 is CASSLAVGAWNEQFF. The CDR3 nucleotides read TGTGCCAGCAGCTTAGCGGTAGGGGCATGGAATGAGCAGTTCTTC.